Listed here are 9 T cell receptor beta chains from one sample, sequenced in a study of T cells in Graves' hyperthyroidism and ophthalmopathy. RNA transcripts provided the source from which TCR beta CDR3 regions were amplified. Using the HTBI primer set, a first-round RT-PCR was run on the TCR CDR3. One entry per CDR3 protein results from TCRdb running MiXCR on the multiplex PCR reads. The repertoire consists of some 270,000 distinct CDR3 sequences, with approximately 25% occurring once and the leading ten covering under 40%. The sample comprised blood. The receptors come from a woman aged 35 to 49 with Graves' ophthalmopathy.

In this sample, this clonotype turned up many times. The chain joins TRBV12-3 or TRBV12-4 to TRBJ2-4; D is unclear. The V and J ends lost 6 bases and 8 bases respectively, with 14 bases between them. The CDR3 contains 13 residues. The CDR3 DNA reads TGTGCCAGCAGCACCACGTCTGGGTACATTCAGTACTTC. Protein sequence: CASSTTSGYIQYF.

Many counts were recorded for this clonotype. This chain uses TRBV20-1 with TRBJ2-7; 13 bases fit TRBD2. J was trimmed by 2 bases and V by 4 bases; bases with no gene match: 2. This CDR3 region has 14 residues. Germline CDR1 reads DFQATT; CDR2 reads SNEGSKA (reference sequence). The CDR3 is CSAILAGGPYEQYF. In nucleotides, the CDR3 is TGCAGTGCTATACTAGCGGGAGGGCCCTACGAGCAGTACTTC.

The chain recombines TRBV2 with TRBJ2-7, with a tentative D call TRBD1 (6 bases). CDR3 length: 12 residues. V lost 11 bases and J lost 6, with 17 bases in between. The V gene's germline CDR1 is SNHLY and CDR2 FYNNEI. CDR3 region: CAGQRDLSEQYF. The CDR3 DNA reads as TGTGCCGGACAGAGGGATTTGAGCGAGCAGTACTTC.

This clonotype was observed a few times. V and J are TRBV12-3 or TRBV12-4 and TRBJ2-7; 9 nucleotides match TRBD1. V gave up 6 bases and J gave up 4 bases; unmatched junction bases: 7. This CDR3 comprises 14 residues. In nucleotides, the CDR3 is TGTGCCAGCAGGCCCGGGACAGGGTGGTACGAGCAGTACTTC. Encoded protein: CASRPGTGWYEQYF.

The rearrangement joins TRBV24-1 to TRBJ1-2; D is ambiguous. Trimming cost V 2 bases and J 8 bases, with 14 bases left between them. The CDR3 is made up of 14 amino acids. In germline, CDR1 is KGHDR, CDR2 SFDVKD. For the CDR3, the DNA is TGTGCCACCAGTGATTCATCGGGGTTTACGGGCTACACCTTC. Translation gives CATSDSSGFTGYTF.

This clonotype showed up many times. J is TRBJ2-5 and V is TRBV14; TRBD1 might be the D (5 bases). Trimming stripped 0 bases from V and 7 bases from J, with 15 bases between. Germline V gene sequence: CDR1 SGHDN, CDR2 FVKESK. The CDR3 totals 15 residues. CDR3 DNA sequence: TGTGCCAGCAGCCAAGACTTATCCCCCCAGGGGACCCAGTACTTC. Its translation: CASSQDLSPQGTQYF. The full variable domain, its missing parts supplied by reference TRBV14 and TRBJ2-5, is EAGVTQFPSHSVIEKGQTVTLRCDPISGHDNLYWYRRVMGKEIKFLLHFVKESKQDESGMPNNRFLAERTGGTYSTLKVQPAELEDSGVYFCASSQDLSPQGTQYFGPGTRLLVL.

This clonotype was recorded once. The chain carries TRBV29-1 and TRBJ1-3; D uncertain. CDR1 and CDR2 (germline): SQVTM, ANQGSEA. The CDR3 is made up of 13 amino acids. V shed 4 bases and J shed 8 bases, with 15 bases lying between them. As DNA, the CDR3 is TGCAGCGTTGGTTCCTTGGGCGGTGACACCATATATTTT. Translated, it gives CSVGSLGGDTIYF.

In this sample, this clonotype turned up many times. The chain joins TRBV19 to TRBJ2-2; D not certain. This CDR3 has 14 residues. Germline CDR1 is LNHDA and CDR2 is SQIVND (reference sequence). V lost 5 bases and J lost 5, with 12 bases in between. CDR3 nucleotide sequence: TGTGCCAGTAGTGCCTCCGATTTAACCGGGGAGCTGTTTTTT. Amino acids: CASSASDLTGELFF. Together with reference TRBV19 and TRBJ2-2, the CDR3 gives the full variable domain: DGGITQSPKYLFRKEGQNVTLSCEQNLNHDAMYWYRQDPGQGLRLIYYSQIVNDFQKGDIAEGYSVSREKKESFPLTVTSAQKNPTAFYLCASSASDLTGELFFGEGSRLTVL.

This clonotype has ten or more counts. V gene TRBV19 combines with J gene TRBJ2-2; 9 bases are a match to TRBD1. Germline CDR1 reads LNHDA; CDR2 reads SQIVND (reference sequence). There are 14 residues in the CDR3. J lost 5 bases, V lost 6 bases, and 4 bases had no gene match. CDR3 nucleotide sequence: TGTGCCAGTAGCCGGACAGGGGCAACCGGGGAGCTGTTTTTT. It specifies CASSRTGATGELFF.